The clone carrying this T cell receptor beta chain occurred once. TCRdb's table, derived via immunoSEQ multiplex PCR, lists solely in-frame clones and lacks some. The sample consists of tens of thousands of clones, 82% of them appearing once. The source of the sample is a study of OX40 agonist ivuxolimab in advanced cancers. The CDR3 length is 13 residues. V shed 7 bases and J 5 bases; nucleotides not matched to a gene: 4. In germline, CDR1 is MDHEN, CDR2 SYDVKM. The sample was CD4+ or CD8+ T cells sorted from blood, taken in a trial of the OX40 agonist ivuxolimab. This sequence originates from an adult with an advanced solid tumor such as melanoma, head and neck, liver or kidney cancer. The chain links TRBV28 to TRBJ2-2, with 7 bases aligning to TRBD1. The CDR3 coding sequence is TGTGCCAGCACGGACAGGCGGACCGGGGAGCTGTTTTTT. It translates to CASTDRRTGELFF.